This T cell receptor (beta chain) was captured by sequencing in a study of response to subunit inactivated influenza vaccine. The study's findings and limits: Authors suggested few new T cells are recruited by each seasonal influenza vaccination.

One entry per CDR3 protein, called by TCRdb with MiXCR from the RT-PCR reads. This table has 550,000 to 800,000 distinct CDR3 sequences, roughly 14% appearing once. Points on this clonotype: Its antigen is as yet unknown.

Trimming took 3 bases from V and 5 from J, leaving 17 bases between them. Germline V gene lookup returns CDR1 SGHRS and CDR2 YFSETQ. CDR3 length equals 15 residues. Specimen: PBMCs from blood, collected 12 days after vaccination. The chain uses TRBV5-1 and TRBJ2-5, with D unresolved. The TCR sequence derives from a man aged 45-65 years who received an inactivated influenza vaccine. CDR3 region: CASSSTDPVRETQYF. DNA for the CDR3: TGCGCCAGCAGCTCAACGGACCCGGTGAGGGAGACCCAGTACTTC.